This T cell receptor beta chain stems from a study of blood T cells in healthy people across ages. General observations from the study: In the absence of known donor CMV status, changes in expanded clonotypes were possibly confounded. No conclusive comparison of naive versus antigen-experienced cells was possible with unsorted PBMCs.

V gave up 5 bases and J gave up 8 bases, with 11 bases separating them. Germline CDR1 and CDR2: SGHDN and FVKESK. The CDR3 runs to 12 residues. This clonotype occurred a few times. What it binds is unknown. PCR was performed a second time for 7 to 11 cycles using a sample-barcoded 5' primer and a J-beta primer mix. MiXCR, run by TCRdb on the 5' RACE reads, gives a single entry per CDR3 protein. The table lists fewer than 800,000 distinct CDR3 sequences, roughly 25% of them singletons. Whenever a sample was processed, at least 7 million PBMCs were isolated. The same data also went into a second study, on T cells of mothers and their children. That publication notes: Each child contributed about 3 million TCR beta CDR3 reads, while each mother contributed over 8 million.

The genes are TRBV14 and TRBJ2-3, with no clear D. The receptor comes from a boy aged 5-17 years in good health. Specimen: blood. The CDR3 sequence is CASSAKRTTQYF. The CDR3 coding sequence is TGTGCCAGCAGCGCAAAGAGGACTACGCAGTATTTT.